This is a list of T cell receptor beta chains from one sample in a study of blood T cell repertoires in COVID-19. TCRdb's table, derived via immunoSEQ multiplex PCR, lists solely in-frame clones and lacks some. The sample consists of around 100,000 clones, about 89% of them appearing once. The sequenced sample consisted of peripheral blood. The receptor set was obtained from a human donor in a cohort sampled during active COVID-19. Both conserved end residues are part of each CDR3. D genes are given only for firm matches. Clone size, where shown, is once, few, many, or a class for clones that have expanded.

j_gene | d_gene | abundance | v_gene | CDR3aa | CDR3nt
TRBJ2-2 | NA | NA | TRBV5-1 | CASSLVMRGGTGELFF | TGCGCCAGCAGCTTGGTTATGCGGGGAGGCACCGGGGAGCTGTTTTTT
TRBJ2-7 | NA | NA | TRBV5-1 | CASSLGPDYSSYEQYF | TGCGCCAGCAGCCTGGGTCCGGACTATTCCTCCTACGAGCAGTACTTC
TRBJ2-2 | TRBD1 | few | TRBV6-5 | CASSSRDREIPGELFF | TGTGCCAGCAGTTCCCGGGACAGGGAGATCCCCGGGGAGCTGTTTTTT
TRBJ2-3 | NA | NA | TRBV5-4 | CASSSGGREDTQYF | TGTGCCAGCAGCTCGGGCGGCCGGGAGGATACGCAGTATTTT
TRBJ2-3 | NA | NA | TRBV7-6 | CASSPSPEGDTQYF | TGTGCCAGCAGCCCCTCCCCGGAGGGAGATACGCAGTATTTT
TRBJ1-2 | TRBD1 | once | TRBV29-1 | CSVLRDRDRNGYTF | TGCAGCGTTCTCCGGGACAGGGATCGTAATGGCTACACCTTC
TRBJ1-4 | NA | NA | TRBV6-2/TRBV6-3 | CASSHAGKREEKLFF | TGTGCCAGCAGCCACGCGGGGAAAAGGGAAGAAAAACTGTTTTTT
TRBJ1-2 | NA | NA | TRBV6-5 | CASSLWARGDGYTF | TGTGCCAGCAGCCTATGGGCCCGGGGAGATGGCTACACCTTC
TRBJ2-7 | TRBD2 | NA | TRBV5-4 | CASSPGLAGYEQYF | TGTGCCAGCAGCCCGGGACTAGCGGGCTACGAGCAGTACTTC
TRBJ1-2 | NA | NA | TRBV27 | CASSSEGYYGYTF | TGTGCCAGCAGTTCGGAGGGTTACTATGGCTACACCTTC
TRBJ2-7 | NA | NA | TRBV11-2 | CASSLPTFYEQYF | TGTGCCAGCAGCCTCCCCACTTTCTACGAGCAGTACTTC
TRBJ2-7 | TRBD1 | NA | TRBV18 | CASSPGTGAFYEQYF | TGTGCCAGCTCACCAGGGACAGGGGCCTTCTACGAGCAGTACTTC
TRBJ1-1 | NA | few | TRBV7-2 | CASSLDLNTEAFF | TGTGCCAGCAGCTTAGACTTGAACACTGAAGCTTTCTTT
TRBJ1-2 | NA | NA | TRBV19 | CASSMVDSGRGYTF | TGTGCCAGTAGTATGGTAGACAGCGGGCGAGGCTACACCTTC
TRBJ1-1 | TRBD1 | NA | TRBV3-1/TRBV3-2 | CASSPIRGRSTEAFF | TGTGCCAGCAGCCCGATCAGGGGGAGGAGCACTGAAGCTTTCTTT
TRBJ2-3 | TRBD2 | NA | TRBV2 | CASSPLAGGVGTQYF | TGTGCCAGCAGTCCTCTAGCGGGGGGGGTCGGGACGCAGTATTTT
TRBJ2-7 | TRBD1 | NA | TRBV7-8 | CASSLGPDRFSSYEQYF | TGTGCCAGCAGCTTAGGTCCGGACAGGTTTAGCTCCTACGAGCAGTACTTC
TRBJ2-7 | NA | NA | TRBV19 | CASTDRHYEQYF | TGTGCCTCTACCGACAGGCACTACGAGCAGTACTTC
TRBJ2-3 | TRBD2 | NA | TRBV4-1 | CASPRGRAGGNGVDTQYF | TGCGCCAGCCCCAGGGGTCGGGCGGGAGGGAATGGGGTGGATACGCAGTATTTT
TRBJ1-5 | NA | NA | TRBV28 | CASSPDIIGHLSNQPQHF | TGTGCCAGCAGTCCTGACATCATTGGACACCTTAGCAATCAGCCCCAGCATTTT
TRBJ2-7 | TRBD2 | NA | TRBV6-5 | CASSSLRLAVYEQYF | TGTGCCAGCAGTTCCTTGCGACTAGCGGTTTACGAGCAGTACTTC
TRBJ2-1 | TRBD2 | NA | TRBV6-6 | CASSLLRTSGYYNEQFF | TGTGCCAGCAGTCTCCTAAGGACTAGCGGATATTACAATGAGCAGTTCTTC
TRBJ1-5 | NA | NA | TRBV2 | CASDRYSNQPQHF | TGTGCCAGCGACAGGTATAGCAATCAGCCCCAGCATTTT
TRBJ1-1 | TRBD1 | NA | TRBV28 | CASISGQAQGRQAFF | TGTGCCAGCATCAGCGGACAGGCCCAAGGTCGACAAGCTTTCTTT
TRBJ2-1 | NA | NA | TRBV7-3 | CASSPRQYNEQFF | TGTGCCAGCAGCCCCAGGCAATACAATGAGCAGTTCTTC
TRBJ2-1 | TRBD2 | NA | TRBV5-1 | CASSWSGTSGNNEQFF | TGCGCCAGCAGCTGGTCCGGGACTAGCGGTAACAATGAGCAGTTCTTC
TRBJ2-7 | TRBD2 | NA | TRBV7-8 | CASSPGGLAGEQAYEQYF | TGTGCCAGCAGCCCAGGGGGACTAGCGGGAGAACAAGCCTACGAGCAGTACTTC
TRBJ2-3 | NA | many | TRBV2 | CASNQGTQYF | TGTGCCAGCAACCAGGGTACGCAGTATTTT
TRBJ2-2 | TRBD1 | once | TRBV29-1 | CSVQDRGQVGELFF | TGCAGCGTCCAAGACAGGGGGCAGGTCGGGGAGCTGTTTTTT
TRBJ2-2 | NA | NA | TRBV7-2 | CASSLTSTANTGELFF | TGTGCCAGCAGCCTAACCTCGACAGCGAACACCGGGGAGCTGTTTTTT
TRBJ1-1 | NA | NA | TRBV6-1 | CASSDRWTEAFF | TGTGCCAGCAGTGATCGGTGGACTGAAGCTTTCTTT
TRBJ1-1 | NA | NA | TRBV5-1 | CASSAENTEAFF | TGCGCCAGCAGCGCAGAGAACACTGAAGCTTTCTTT
TRBJ1-5 | TRBD1 | NA | TRBV28 | CASGVPGQGNQPQHF | TGTGCCAGCGGTGTTCCGGGACAGGGCAATCAGCCCCAGCATTTT